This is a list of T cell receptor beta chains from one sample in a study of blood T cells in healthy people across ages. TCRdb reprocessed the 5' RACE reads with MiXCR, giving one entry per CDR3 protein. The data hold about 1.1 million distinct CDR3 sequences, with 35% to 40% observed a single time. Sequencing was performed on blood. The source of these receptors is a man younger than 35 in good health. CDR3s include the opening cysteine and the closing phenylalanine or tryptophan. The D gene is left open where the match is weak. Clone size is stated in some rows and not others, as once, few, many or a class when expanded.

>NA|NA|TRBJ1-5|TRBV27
TGTGCCAGCAGGGCAGCTAGCAATCAGCCCCAGCATTTT
CASRAASNQPQHF
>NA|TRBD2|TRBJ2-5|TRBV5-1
TGCGCCAGCAGCCTGGGACTAGCGGGAGTCGAAGAGACCCAGTACTTC
CASSLGLAGVEETQYF
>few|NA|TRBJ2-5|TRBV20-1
TGCAGTGCTAGGCCCTCCGCGGGCTACCAAGAGACCCAGTACTTC
CSARPSAGYQETQYF
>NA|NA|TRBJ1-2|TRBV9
TGTGCCAGCAGCGATCGTCAGGGGCCTTCGCGTAACTATGGCTACACCTTC
CASSDRQGPSRNYGYTF
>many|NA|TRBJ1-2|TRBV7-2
TGTGCCAGCAGCTTAGTTGCGGATAACTATGGCTACACCTTC
CASSLVADNYGYTF
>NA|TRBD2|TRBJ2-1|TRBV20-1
TGCAGTGCTAGTTTACGGCCCCTTACTAGCGGGGTGTACAATGAGCAGTTCTTC
CSASLRPLTSGVYNEQFF
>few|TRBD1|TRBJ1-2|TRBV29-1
TGCAGCGTTGATTTGAGCGGGACAGACTATGGCTACACCTTC
CSVDLSGTDYGYTF
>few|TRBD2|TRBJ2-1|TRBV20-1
TGCAGTGCTAGTGTCCTAGCGGGGGGGAATTACAATGAGCAGTTCTTC
CSASVLAGGNYNEQFF
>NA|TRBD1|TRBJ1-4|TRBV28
TGTGCCAGCAGTACTCCACAGGGGGCAAAGGAAAAACTGTTTTTT
CASSTPQGAKEKLFF
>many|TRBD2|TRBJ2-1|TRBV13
TGTGCCAGCAGCCCGGGACTAGCGGGGACCAATGAGCAGTTCTTC
CASSPGLAGTNEQFF
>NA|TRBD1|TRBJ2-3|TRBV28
TGTGCCAACAGTTTACGGGAAGTGACAGGGATCGATACGCAGTATTTT
CANSLREVTGIDTQYF
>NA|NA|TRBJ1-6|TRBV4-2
TGTGCCAGCAGCCAAGGGGGTGATAATTCACCCCTCCACTTT
CASSQGGDNSPLHF
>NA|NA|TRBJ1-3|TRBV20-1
TGCAGTGCCACGGACGGAGCCTCTGGAAACACCATATATTTT
CSATDGASGNTIYF
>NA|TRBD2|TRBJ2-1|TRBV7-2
TGTGCCAGCAGCTTCCGAAACCCGCAACTAGCGGGGGTCAACAATGAGCAGTTCTTC
CASSFRNPQLAGVNNEQFF
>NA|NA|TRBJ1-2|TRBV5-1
TGCGCCAGCAGCAGCCACGGGGAGAATGGCTACACCTTC
CASSSHGENGYTF
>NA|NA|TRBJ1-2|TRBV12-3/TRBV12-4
TGTGCCAGCAGTTCGACCGCGACAGACCCCTATGGCTACACCTTC
CASSSTATDPYGYTF
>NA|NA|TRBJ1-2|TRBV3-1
TGTGCCAGCAGCCATGTACGATCTGGCTACACCTTC
CASSHVRSGYTF
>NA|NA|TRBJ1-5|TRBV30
TGTGCCTGGAGACAGGGAAGCAATCAGCCCCAGCATTTT
CAWRQGSNQPQHF
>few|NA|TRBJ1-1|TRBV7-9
TGTGCCAGCAGCTTAGTCAGGGGCAGGGGCACTGAAGCTTTCTTT
CASSLVRGRGTEAFF
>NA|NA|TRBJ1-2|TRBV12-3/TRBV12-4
TGTGCCAGCAGTTTAGGCAGTCACGGTGGCTACACCTTC
CASSLGSHGGYTF
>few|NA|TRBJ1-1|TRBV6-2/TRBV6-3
TGTGCCAGCAGTCTATCGGGGGACGGTAACACTGAAGCTTTCTTT
CASSLSGDGNTEAFF
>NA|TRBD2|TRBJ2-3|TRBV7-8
TGTGCCAGCAGCCCCGGGACTAGACTCACAGATACGCAGTATTTT
CASSPGTRLTDTQYF
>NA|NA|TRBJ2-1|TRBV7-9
TGTGCCAGCAGCAGCTCCGTTAGTTCCTACAATGAGCAGTTCTTC
CASSSSVSSYNEQFF
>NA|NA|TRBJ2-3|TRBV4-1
TGCGCCAGCAGCCAAGGGGGGTTAACCTTAACAGATACGCAGTATTTT
CASSQGGLTLTDTQYF
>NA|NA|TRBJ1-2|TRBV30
TGTGCCTGGAGTTCAGCGAACTATGGCTACACCTTC
CAWSSANYGYTF
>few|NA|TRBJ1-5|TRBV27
TGTGCCAGCAGTTTATTAGGGGCTCGCAATCAGCCCCAGCATTTT
CASSLLGARNQPQHF
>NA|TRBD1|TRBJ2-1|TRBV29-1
TGCAGCGTTGTTTGGGACAGGGTTCCCTACAATGAGCAGTTCTTC
CSVVWDRVPYNEQFF
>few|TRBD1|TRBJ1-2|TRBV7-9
TGTGCCAGCAGCTTAGCCTCCGGGACAGGGGGGAAGATACCCTATGGCTACACCTTC
CASSLASGTGGKIPYGYTF
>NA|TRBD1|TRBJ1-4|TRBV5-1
TGCGCCAGCAGCTATCGCCTGACAGGGGTCTCTAATGAAAAACTGTTTTTT
CASSYRLTGVSNEKLFF
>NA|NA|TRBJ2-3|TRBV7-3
TGTGCCGGCAGTGGCCCAGTTGCAACAGATACGCAGTATTTT
CAGSGPVATDTQYF
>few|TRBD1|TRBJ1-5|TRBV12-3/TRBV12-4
TGTGCCAGCAGTGGACAGGGAACTCAGCCCCAGCATTTT
CASSGQGTQPQHF
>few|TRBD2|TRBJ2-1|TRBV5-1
TGCGCCAGCAGCTTGAACGCGGGGGGCGGCTACAATGAGCAGTTCTTC
CASSLNAGGGYNEQFF
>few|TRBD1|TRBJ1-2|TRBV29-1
TGCAGCGTCGGGACAGGGTATTACGGTGCCTATGGCTACACCTTC
CSVGTGYYGAYGYTF
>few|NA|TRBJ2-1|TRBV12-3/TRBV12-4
TGTGCCAGCAGTTTAAACCCCCTCGGAGAGCAGTTCTTC
CASSLNPLGEQFF
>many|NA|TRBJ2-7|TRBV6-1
TGTGCCAGCAGCGGCGGGAAGCTAGGGCCATTCTCCTACGAGCAGTACTTC
CASSGGKLGPFSYEQYF
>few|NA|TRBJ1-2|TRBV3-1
TGTGCCAGCAGCCAAGTTGGGGAGGGCTACACCTTC
CASSQVGEGYTF
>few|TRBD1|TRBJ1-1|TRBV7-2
TGTGCCAGCAGAACGGACAGGGGTTCGGAAACTGAAGCTTTCTTT
CASRTDRGSETEAFF
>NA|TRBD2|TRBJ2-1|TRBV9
TGTGCCAGCAGCGTTCCTAGCGGGCATGAGCAGTTCTTC
CASSVPSGHEQFF
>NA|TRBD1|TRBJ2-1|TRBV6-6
TGTGCCAGCAGTTCATCCGGGACAGGGGTCAATGAGCAGTTCTTC
CASSSSGTGVNEQFF
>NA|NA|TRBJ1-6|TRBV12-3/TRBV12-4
TGTGCCAGCAGGGAACCCACCCTCAATTCACCCCTCCACTTT
CASREPTLNSPLHF
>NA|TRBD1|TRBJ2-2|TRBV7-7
TGTGCTAGCAGCTTTGGGACAGCAAGAAGAGCGAACACCGGGGAGCTGTTTTTT
CASSFGTARRANTGELFF
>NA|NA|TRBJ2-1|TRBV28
TGTGCCGTTGTGAGCGCCCCACGGAATGAGCAGTTCTTC
CAVVSAPRNEQFF
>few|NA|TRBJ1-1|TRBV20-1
TGCAGTGCTAGAAATCGGGGTAGGACTGAAGCTTTCTTT
CSARNRGRTEAFF
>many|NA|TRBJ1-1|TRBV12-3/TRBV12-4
TGTGCCAGCAGTTCCGGGGACAACACTGAAGCTTTCTTT
CASSSGDNTEAFF
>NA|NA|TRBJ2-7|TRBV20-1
TGCAGTGCTCAGGCCCTCGAGCAGTACTTC
CSAQALEQYF
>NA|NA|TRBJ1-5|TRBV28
TGTGCCAGCAACCTTAGCAATCAGCCCCAGCATTTT
CASNLSNQPQHF
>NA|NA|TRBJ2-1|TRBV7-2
TGTGCCAGCAGCTTAGCGGTGACAGCGTACGCCAATGAGCAGTTCTTC
CASSLAVTAYANEQFF
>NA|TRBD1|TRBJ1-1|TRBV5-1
TGCGCCAGCAGCTTAGAGACAGGGGCCACTGAAGCTTTCTTT
CASSLETGATEAFF
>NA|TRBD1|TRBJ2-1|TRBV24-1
TGTGCCACCAGTGATTCTGGGACAGGGAACAATGAGCAGTTCTTC
CATSDSGTGNNEQFF
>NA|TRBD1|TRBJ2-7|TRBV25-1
TGTGCCAGCAGTGGGGGACAGGGGTTACACGAGCAGTACTTC
CASSGGQGLHEQYF
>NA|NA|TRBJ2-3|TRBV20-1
TGCAGTGCTAGATTGCCCACAGATACGCAGTATTTT
CSARLPTDTQYF
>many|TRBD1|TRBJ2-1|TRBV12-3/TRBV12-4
TGTGCCAGCAGTTCCGGACAGGGGGCTAATAATGAGCAGTTCTTC
CASSSGQGANNEQFF
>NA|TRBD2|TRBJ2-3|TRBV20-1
TGCAGTGCTAGAGATAGGCTAGCGGGGGTCGAAGATACGCAGTATTTT
CSARDRLAGVEDTQYF
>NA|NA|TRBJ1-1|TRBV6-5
TGTGCCAGCAGTTACTCATCCACACTCGCGGCTTTCTTT
CASSYSSTLAAFF
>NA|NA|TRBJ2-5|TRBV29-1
TGCAGCGCCGAACCCCGGGACCTACCCTACAATGAGCAGTACTTC
CSAEPRDLPYNEQYF
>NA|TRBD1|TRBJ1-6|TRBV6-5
TGTGCCAGCAGACACCGACAGGGCAATAATTCACCCCTCCACTTT
CASRHRQGNNSPLHF
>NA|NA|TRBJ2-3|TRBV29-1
TGCAGCGGTGCAGGACTAGGGGGAGATACGCAGTATTTT
CSGAGLGGDTQYF
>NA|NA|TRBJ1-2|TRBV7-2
TGTGCCAGCAGCGCACAGGGTCTAAGTGGCTACACCTTC
CASSAQGLSGYTF